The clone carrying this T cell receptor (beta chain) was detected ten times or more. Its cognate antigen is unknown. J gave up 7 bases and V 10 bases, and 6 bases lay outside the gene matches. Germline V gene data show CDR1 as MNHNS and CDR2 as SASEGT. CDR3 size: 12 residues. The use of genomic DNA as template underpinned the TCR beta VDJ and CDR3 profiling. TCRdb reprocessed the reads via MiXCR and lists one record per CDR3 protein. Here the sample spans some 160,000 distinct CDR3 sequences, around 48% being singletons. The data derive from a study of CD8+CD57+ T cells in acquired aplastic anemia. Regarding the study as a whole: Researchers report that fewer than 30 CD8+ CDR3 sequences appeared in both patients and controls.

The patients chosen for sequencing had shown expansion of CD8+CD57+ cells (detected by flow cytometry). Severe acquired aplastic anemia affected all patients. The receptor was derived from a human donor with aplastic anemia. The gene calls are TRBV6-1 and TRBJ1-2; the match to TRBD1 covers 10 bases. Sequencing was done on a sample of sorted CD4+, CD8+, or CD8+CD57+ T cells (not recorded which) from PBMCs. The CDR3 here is CATMTGGVGYTF. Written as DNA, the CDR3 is TGTGCCACCATGACAGGGGGCGTTGGCTACACCTTC.